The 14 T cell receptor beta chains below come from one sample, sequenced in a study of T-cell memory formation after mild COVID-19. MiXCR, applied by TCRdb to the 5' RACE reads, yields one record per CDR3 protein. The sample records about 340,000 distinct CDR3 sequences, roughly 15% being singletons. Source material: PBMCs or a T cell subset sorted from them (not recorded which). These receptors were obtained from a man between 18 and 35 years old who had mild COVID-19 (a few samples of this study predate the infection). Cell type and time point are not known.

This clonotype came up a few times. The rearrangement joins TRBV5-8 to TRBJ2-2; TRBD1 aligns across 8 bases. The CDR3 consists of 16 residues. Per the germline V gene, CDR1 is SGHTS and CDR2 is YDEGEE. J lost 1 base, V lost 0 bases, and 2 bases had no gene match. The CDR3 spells CASSLGQGWNTGELFF. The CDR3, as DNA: TGTGCCAGCAGCTTGGGACAGGGGTGGAACACCGGGGAGCTGTTTTTT.

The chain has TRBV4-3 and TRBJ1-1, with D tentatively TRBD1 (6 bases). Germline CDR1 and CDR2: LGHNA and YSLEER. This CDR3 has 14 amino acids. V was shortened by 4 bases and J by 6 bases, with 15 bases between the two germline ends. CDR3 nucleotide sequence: TGCGCCAGCAGCCGAGATACAGGGTTCTCTGAAGCTTTCTTT. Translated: CASSRDTGFSEAFF.

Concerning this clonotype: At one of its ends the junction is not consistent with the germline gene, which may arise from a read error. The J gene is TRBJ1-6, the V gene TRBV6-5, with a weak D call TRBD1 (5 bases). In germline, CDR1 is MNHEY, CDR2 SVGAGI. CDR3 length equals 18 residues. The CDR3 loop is CASSYDSPRSSYNSPPHF. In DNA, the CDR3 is TGTGCCAGCAGTTACGACAGTCCTAGGAGCTCCTATAATTCACCCCCCCACTTT.

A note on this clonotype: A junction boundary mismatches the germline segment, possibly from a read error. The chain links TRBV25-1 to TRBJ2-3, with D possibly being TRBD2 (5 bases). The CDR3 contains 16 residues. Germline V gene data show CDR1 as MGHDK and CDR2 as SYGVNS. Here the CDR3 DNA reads TGTGCCAGCAGTGAATATAGTACTAGTACCTTGGATGAGCAGTTCTTT. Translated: CASSEYSTSTLDEQFF.

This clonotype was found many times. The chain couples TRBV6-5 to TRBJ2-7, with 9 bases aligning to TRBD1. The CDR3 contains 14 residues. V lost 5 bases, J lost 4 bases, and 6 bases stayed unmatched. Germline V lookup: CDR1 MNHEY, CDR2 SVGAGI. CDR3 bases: TGTGCCAGCAGTGCCGGGACAGGGAGGTACGAGCAGTACTTC. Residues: CASSAGTGRYEQYF.

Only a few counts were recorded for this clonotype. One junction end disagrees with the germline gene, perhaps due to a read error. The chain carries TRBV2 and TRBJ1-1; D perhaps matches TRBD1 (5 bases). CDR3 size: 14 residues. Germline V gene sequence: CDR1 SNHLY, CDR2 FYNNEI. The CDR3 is CATSNQGVNTEAFF. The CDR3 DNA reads TGTGCCACCAGTAACCAGGGAGTGAACACTGAAGCTTTCTTT.

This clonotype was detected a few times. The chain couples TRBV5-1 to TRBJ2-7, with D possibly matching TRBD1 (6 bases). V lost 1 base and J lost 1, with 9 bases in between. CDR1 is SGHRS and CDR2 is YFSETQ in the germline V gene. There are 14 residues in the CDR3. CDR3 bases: TGCGCCAGCAGCTTGTTGCAGGGGTCCTACGAGCAGTACGTC. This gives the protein CASSLLQGSYEQYV.

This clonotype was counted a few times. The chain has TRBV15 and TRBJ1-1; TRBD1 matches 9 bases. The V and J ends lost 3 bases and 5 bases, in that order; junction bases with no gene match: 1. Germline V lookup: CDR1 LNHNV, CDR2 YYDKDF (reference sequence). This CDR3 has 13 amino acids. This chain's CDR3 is CATSRDRGTEAFF. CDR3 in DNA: TGTGCCACCAGCAGGGACAGGGGTACTGAAGCTTTCTTT.

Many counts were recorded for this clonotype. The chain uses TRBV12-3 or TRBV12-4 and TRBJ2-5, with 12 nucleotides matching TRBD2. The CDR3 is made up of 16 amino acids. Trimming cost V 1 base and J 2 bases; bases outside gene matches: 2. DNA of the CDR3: TGTGCCAGCAGTTTAGGTGGGACTAGCGGGCAAGAGACCCAGTACTTC. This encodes CASSLGGTSGQETQYF.

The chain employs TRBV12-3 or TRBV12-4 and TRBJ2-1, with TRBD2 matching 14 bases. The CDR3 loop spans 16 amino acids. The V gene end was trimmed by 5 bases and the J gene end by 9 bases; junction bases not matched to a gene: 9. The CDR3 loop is CASSHRRLAGGREQFF. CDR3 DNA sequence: TGTGCCAGCAGTCACCGACGACTAGCGGGGGGGCGTGAGCAGTTCTTC.

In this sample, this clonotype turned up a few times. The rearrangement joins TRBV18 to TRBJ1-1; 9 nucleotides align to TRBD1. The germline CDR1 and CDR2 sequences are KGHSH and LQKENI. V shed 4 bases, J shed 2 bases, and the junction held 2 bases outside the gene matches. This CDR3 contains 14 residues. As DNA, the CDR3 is TGTGCCAGCTCACAGGGACAGGGAAACACTGAAGCTTTCTTT. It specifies CASSQGQGNTEAFF.

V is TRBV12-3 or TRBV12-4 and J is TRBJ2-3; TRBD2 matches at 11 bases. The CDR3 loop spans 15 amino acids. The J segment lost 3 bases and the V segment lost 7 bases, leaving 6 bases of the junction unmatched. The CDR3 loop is CASNPLAGGTDTQYF. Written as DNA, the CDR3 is TGTGCCAGCAATCCCCTAGCGGGGGGAACAGATACGCAGTATTTT.

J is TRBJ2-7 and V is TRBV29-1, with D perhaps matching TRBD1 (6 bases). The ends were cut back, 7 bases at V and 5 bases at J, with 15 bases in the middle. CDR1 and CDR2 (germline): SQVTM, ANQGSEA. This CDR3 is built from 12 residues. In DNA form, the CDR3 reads TGCAGCGCTTCGACAGGACCCCACGAGCAGTACGTC. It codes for CSASTGPHEQYV.

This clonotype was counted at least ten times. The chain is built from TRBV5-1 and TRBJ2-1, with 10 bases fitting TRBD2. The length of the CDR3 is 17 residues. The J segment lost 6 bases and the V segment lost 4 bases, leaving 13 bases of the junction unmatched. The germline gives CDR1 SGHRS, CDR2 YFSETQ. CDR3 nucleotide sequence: TGCGCCAGCAGCCAATATACTGGTAGCGGGGGGCTCAATGAGCAGTTCTTC. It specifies CASSQYTGSGGLNEQFF.